These 10 T cell receptor beta chains came from one sample sequenced in a study of T-cell reconstitution after alpha-beta-depleted transplantation in children. Molecular barcoding with unique molecular identifiers was used for the TCRbeta library. TCRdb re-derived calls from the PCR reads in MiXCR, one entry per CDR3 protein. This table holds about 460,000 distinct CDR3 sequences, 9.5% to 15% found once. The sequencing used PBMCs from the stem cell graft donor, collected from the stem cell graft. All receptors come from a human donor who donated a stem cell graft to a child with combined immunodeficiency.

This clonotype has just a few counts. The chain combines TRBV4-3 with TRBJ2-3, with TRBD2 matching over 11 bases. Trimming removed 3 bases from V and 1 base from J; junction bases left unmatched: 9. Germline V CDR1 and CDR2: LGHNA, YSLEER. The CDR3 is 18 amino acids. The CDR3 sequence is CASSHLAGGLRGTDTQYF. The DNA of the CDR3 is TGCGCCAGCAGCCACCTAGCGGGAGGACTTAGGGGCACAGATACGCAGTATTTT.

Note on this clonotype: This sequence may be a read error, since a much larger clone differs from it by one base. This likely comes from a read error, as the CDR3 has no conserved phenylalanine or tryptophan at its end. V and J are TRBV4-2 and TRBJ2-5; possibly TRBD1 or TRBD2 for D (5 bases each). The CDR3 runs 16 residues. Germline values: CDR1 LGHNA, CDR2 YNFKEQ. Trimming cost V 1 base and J 2 bases, with 14 bases left between them. The CDR3 bases are TGTGCCAGCAGCCAAGTTAGTAGGGACCTACAAGAGACCCAGTACTAC. Protein sequence: CASSQVSRDLQETQYY.

The chain links TRBV5-5 to TRBJ2-7; D not resolved. The CDR3 has 14 residues. Germline assignment: CDR1 SGHKS and CDR2 YYEKEE (reference sequence). V lost 2 bases and J 2 bases, leaving 11 bases between the germline ends. CDR3 in DNA: TGTGCCAGCAGCTTAACCGCGATCACCTACGAGCAGTACTTC. This sequence encodes CASSLTAITYEQYF. Complete variable domain (other parts from reference TRBV5-5 and TRBJ2-7): DAGVTQSPTHLIKTRGQQVTLRCSPISGHKSVSWYQQVLGQGPQFIFQYYEKEERGRGNFPDRFSARQFPNYSSELNVNALLLGDSALYLCASSLTAITYEQYFGPGTRLTVT.

CDR3 protein: CASSHGRDRQETQYF. The CDR3 region has the DNA TGTGCCAGCAGTCATGGCCGGGACAGGCAAGAGACCCAGTACTTC. The V gene is TRBV5-8, the J gene TRBJ2-5, with 8 bases lining up with TRBD1. With 5 bases clipped from V and 2 bases from J, the junction kept 8 bases outside the gene matches. Germline V gives CDR1 SGHTS, CDR2 YDEGEE. This CDR3 region has 15 residues.

This clonotype was recorded at least ten times. This chain connects TRBV9 to TRBJ2-1, with 13 positions matching TRBD2. Germline CDR1 reads SGDLS; CDR2 reads YYNGEE. With 0 bases clipped from V and 7 bases from J, the junction kept 4 bases outside the gene matches. This CDR3 is built from 16 residues. The CDR3 DNA is TGTGCCAGCAGCGTAGGGGGGACTAGCGGGGCAAATGAGCAGTTCTTC. Protein sequence: CASSVGGTSGANEQFF.

This clonotype was observed a handful of times. The chain carries TRBV5-1 and TRBJ1-4; no reliable D call. CDR1 is SGHRS, CDR2 YFSETQ, per germline. The V end lost 0 bases, the J end lost 3 bases, and 9 bases lay between the germline ends. The CDR3 runs 15 residues. In DNA form, the CDR3 reads TGCGCCAGCAGCTTGGACTGGGTATCTAATGAAAAACTGTTTTTT. Translation gives CASSLDWVSNEKLFF. The entire variable domain, with the rest obtained from reference TRBV5-1 and TRBJ1-4, is as follows: KAGVTQTPRYLIKTRGQQVTLSCSPISGHRSVSWYQQTPGQGLQFLFEYFSETQRNKGNFPGRFSGRQFSNSRSEMNVSTLELGDSALYLCASSLDWVSNEKLFFGSGTQLSVL.

Turning to this clonotype: Since no conserved phenylalanine or tryptophan closes the CDR3, a read error is the likely cause. No DNA is shown, since the ends of the CDR3 on it are uncertain; the CDR3 is the one TCRdb lists. This CDR3 reads CASSAPGQPPKVL. The chain is built from TRBV7-9 and TRBJ1-1; the D segment call TRBD1 is taken from the table without a DNA check. The CDR3 region is 13 residues in length, termini included. In germline, CDR1 is SEHNR, CDR2 FQNEAQ (reference sequence).

V gene TRBV6-2 or TRBV6-3 combines with J gene TRBJ1-2; weak D call: TRBD1 (6 bases). V lost 5 bases and J 2 bases, leaving 9 bases between the germline ends. This CDR3 has 13 residues. Germline lookup yields CDR1 MNHEY and CDR2 SVGEGT. The CDR3 nucleotides read TGTGCCAGCAGTACCGGGACAAACTATGGCTACACCTTC. Its protein is CASSTGTNYGYTF.

This chain joins TRBV7-9 and TRBJ1-4; D is perhaps TRBD1 (6 bases). Germline V CDR1 and CDR2: SEHNR, FQNEAQ (reference sequence). Trimming took off 5 bases at V and 7 bases at J, with 11 bases between the two ends. The CDR3 has 13 residues. As DNA, the CDR3 is TGTGCCAGCAGCCAGGGGTCGGGTGAAAAACTGTTTTTT. This gives the protein CASSQGSGEKLFF.

The chain links TRBV7-3 to TRBJ2-1; the D gene is possibly TRBD2 (8 bases). Germline CDR1 and CDR2: SGHTA and FQGTGA. Trimming left V 5 bases short and J 10 bases short, with 21 bases between. There are 15 residues in the CDR3. In nucleotides, the CDR3 is TGTGCCAGCAGCCAGACTAGCGCGCTCAGGGGGGAGCAGTTCTTC. Its protein is CASSQTSALRGEQFF.